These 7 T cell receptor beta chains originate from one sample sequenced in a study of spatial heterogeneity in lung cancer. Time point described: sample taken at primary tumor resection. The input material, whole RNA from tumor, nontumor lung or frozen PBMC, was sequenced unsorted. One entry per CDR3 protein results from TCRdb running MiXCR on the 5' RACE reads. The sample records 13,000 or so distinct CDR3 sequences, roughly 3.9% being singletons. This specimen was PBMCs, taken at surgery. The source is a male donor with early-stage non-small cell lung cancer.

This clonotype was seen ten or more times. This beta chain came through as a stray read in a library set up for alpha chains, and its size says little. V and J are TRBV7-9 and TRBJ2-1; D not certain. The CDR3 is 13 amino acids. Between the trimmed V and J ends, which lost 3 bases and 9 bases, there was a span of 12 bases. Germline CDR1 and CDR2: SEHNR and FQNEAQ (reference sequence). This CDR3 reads CASSFSTWIEQFF. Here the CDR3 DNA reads TGTGCCAGCAGCTTCTCTACATGGATTGAGCAGTTCTTC.

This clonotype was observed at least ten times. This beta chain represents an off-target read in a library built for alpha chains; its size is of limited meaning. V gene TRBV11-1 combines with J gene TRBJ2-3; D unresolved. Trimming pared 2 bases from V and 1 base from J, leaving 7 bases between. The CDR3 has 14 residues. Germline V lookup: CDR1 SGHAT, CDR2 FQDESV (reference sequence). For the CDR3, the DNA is TGTGCCAGCAGCTTAAACGTCGGCACAGATACGCAGTATTTT. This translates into CASSLNVGTDTQYF.

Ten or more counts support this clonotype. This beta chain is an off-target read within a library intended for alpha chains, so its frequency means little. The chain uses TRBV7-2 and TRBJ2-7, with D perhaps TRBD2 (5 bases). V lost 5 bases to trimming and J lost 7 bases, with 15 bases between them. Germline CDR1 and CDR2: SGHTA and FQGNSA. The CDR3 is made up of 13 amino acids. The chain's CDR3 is CASSPPGSGEQYF. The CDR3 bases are TGTGCCAGCAGCCCCCCCGGTTCGGGGGAGCAGTACTTC.

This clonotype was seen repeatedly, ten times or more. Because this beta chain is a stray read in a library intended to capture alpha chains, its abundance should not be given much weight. Here the CDR3 reads CASSPGVYGYTF. CDR3 sequence (DNA): TGTGCCAGCAGTCCAGGGGTCTATGGCTACACCTTC. This chain uses TRBV6-1 with TRBJ1-2, with D possibly matching TRBD1 (6 bases). The CDR3 extends over 12 amino acids. CDR1 MNHNS and CDR2 SASEGT come from the germline V gene. The germline V and J ends were trimmed by 5 bases and 4 bases, with 8 bases remaining between them.

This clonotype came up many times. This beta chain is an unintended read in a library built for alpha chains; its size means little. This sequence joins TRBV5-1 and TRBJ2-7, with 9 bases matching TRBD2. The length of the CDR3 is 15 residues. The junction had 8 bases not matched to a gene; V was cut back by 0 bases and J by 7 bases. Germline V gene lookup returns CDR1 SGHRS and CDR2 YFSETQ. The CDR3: CASSLDPGLAGEQYF. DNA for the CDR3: TGCGCCAGCAGCTTGGATCCCGGGCTAGCGGGAGAGCAGTACTTC.

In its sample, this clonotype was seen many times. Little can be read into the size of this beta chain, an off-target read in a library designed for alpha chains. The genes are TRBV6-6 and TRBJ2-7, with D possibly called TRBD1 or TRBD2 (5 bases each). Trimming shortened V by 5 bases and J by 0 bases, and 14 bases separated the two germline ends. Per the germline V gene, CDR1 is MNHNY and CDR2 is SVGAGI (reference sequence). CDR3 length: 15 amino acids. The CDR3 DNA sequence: TGTGCCAGCAGTACCGGGGCCTTTCGCTCCTACGAGCAGTACTTC. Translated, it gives CASSTGAFRSYEQYF.

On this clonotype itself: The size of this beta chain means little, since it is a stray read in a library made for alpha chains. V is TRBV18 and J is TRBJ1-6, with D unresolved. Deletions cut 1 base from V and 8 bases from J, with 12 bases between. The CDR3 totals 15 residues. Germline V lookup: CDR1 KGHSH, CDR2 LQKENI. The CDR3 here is CASSPRRNADSPLHF. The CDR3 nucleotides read TGTGCCAGCTCACCACGACGGAATGCTGATTCACCCCTCCACTTT.